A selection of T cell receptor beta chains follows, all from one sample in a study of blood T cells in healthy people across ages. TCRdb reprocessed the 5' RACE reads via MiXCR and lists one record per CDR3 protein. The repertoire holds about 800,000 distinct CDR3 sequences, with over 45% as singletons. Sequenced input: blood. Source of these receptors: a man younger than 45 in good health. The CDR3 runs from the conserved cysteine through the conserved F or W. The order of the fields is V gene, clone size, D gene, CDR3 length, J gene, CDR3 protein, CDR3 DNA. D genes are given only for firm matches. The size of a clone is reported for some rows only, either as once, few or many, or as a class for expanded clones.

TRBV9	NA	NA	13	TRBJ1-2	CARGPKQNGGYTF	TGTGCCAGGGGGCCGAAACAGAACGGTGGCTACACCTTC
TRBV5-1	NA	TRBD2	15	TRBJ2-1	CASRSGTNRLVEQFF	TGCGCCAGCAGATCCGGGACTAATCGTTTGGTTGAGCAGTTCTTC
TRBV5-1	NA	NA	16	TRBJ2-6	CASSRGTRSGANVLTF	TGCGCCAGCAGCCGCGGGACACGCTCTGGGGCCAACGTCCTGACTTTC
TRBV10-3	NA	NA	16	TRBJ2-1	CAISDNDRGGYNEQFF	TGTGCCATCAGTGACAACGACAGGGGAGGGTACAATGAGCAGTTCTTC
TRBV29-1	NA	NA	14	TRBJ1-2	CSVEKTGGGYGYTF	TGCAGCGTTGAAAAGACAGGTGGGGGCTATGGCTACACCTTC
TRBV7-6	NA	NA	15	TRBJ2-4	CASSLSPGTKNIQYF	TGTGCCAGCAGCTTAAGCCCGGGGACCAAAAACATTCAGTACTTC
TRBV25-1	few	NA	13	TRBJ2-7	CASSGQKVDEQYF	TGTGCCAGCAGTGGTCAGAAAGTCGACGAGCAGTACTTC
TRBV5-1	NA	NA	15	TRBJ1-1	CASSPSGVSNTEAFF	TGCGCCAGCAGCCCATCTGGGGTCAGCAACACTGAAGCTTTCTTT
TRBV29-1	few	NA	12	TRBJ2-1	CSVQPSYNEQFF	TGCAGCGTTCAGCCTTCCTACAATGAGCAGTTCTTC
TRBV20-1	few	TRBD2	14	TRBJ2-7	CSASSSGRGYEQYF	TGCAGTGCTAGTTCTAGCGGGAGGGGCTACGAGCAGTACTTC
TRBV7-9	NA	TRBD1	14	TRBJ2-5	CASSSRQGPETQYF	TGTGCCAGCAGCTCTCGACAGGGCCCGGAGACCCAGTACTTC
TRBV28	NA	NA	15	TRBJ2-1	CPSSLSIGLDNEQFF	TGTCCCAGCAGCCTCTCGATCGGCCTGGATAATGAGCAGTTCTTC
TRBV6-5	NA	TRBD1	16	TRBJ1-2	CASSSPGRTGVHGYTF	TGTGCCAGCAGTTCACCCGGTCGGACAGGGGTTCATGGCTACACCTTC
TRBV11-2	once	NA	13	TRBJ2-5	CASTLVGQETQYF	TGTGCCAGCACCTTGGTGGGGCAAGAGACCCAGTACTTC
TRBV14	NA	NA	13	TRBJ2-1	CASSQVWTNEQFF	TGTGCCAGCAGCCAAGTCTGGACCAATGAGCAGTTCTTC
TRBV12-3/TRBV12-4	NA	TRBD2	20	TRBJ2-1	CASSPSPRLAEKRPYNEQFF	TGTGCCAGCAGTCCCTCTCCGAGACTAGCAGAGAAACGACCCTACAATGAGCAGTTCTTC
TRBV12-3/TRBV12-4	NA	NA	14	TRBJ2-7	CASRKEGESYEQYF	TGTGCCAGTAGAAAAGAGGGGGAGTCCTACGAGCAGTACTTC
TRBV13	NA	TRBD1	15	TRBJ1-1	CASSARQGARTEAFF	TGTGCCAGCAGCGCCCGACAGGGGGCCCGGACTGAAGCTTTCTTT
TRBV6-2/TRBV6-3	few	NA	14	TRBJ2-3	CASSYSTGVDTQYF	TGTGCCAGCAGTTACTCGACGGGGGTAGATACGCAGTATTTT
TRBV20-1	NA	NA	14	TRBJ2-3	CSARDLRSGHTQYF	TGCAGTGCTAGAGACCTCCGTTCGGGGCATACGCAGTATTTT
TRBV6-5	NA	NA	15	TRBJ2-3	CAIRRDSSTSPAQYF	TGTGCCATCAGGAGGGACAGCTCAACCTCTCCAGCGCAGTATTTT
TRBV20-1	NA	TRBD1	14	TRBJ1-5	CSAGDRDGNQPQHF	TGCAGTGCTGGCGACAGGGATGGAAATCAGCCCCAGCATTTT
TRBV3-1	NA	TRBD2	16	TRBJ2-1	CASSPGLAGGRIEQFF	TGTGCCAGCAGCCCCGGCCTCGCGGGGGGGCGTATTGAGCAGTTCTTC
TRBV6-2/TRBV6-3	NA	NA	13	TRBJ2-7	CASRLAATYEQYF	TGTGCCAGCAGGTTAGCGGCCACCTACGAGCAGTACTTC
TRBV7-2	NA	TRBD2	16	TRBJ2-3	CASSFNSGGFTDTQYF	TGTGCCAGCAGCTTCAATAGCGGGGGGTTCACAGATACGCAGTATTTT